The rows below give T cell receptor beta chains drawn from one sample of a study of beta chain features in type 1 diabetes. Produced via immunoSEQ multiplex PCR; TCRdb's table is partial and in-frame only. The sample holds roughly 140,000 clones, approximately 52% seen once. The sequenced sample was Tregs from blood. All receptors derive from a man between 18 and 29 years old in good health. The CDR3 runs from the conserved cysteine through the conserved F or W. D genes are given only for firm matches. Rows give clone size only sometimes, using once, few, many, or a class for an expanded clone.

j_gene: TRBJ2-3; abundance: few; d_gene: .; v_gene: TRBV27; CDR3nt: TGTGCCAGCAGTTTAATGAGTCCTAAATGGTCAGATACGCAGTATTTT; CDR3aa: CASSLMSPKWSDTQYF
j_gene: TRBJ2-1; abundance: .; d_gene: .; v_gene: TRBV7-9; CDR3nt: TGTGCCAGCAGTCTTAGTCCCAGACTCCCCAATGAGCAGTTCTTC; CDR3aa: CASSLSPRLPNEQFF
j_gene: TRBJ2-7; abundance: .; d_gene: TRBD1; v_gene: TRBV4-3; CDR3nt: TGCGCCAGCAGCACGAGACAGGGGGAAAGGTACGAGCAGTACTTC; CDR3aa: CASSTRQGERYEQYF
j_gene: TRBJ2-3; abundance: .; d_gene: .; v_gene: TRBV5-8; CDR3nt: TGTGCCAGCAGTATCCGGGGGGCCCCTACAGATACGCAGTATTTT; CDR3aa: CASSIRGAPTDTQYF
j_gene: TRBJ2-3; abundance: .; d_gene: .; v_gene: TRBV7-2; CDR3nt: TGTGCCAGCAGCCCTGCTCTAACGCAGTATTTT; CDR3aa: CASSPALTQYF
j_gene: TRBJ1-2; abundance: .; d_gene: .; v_gene: TRBV10-3; CDR3nt: TGTGCCATCAGTGAGCGTTTACAGGGTTATGGCTACACCTTC; CDR3aa: CAISERLQGYGYTF
j_gene: TRBJ2-6; abundance: .; d_gene: .; v_gene: TRBV4-3; CDR3nt: TGCGCCAGCAGCCAACGTGGAGGAGGCTATTCTGGGGCCAACGTCCTGACTTTC; CDR3aa: CASSQRGGGYSGANVLTF
j_gene: TRBJ1-6; abundance: .; d_gene: .; v_gene: TRBV28; CDR3nt: TGTGCCAGCAAAATACAGGGTCATAATTCACCCCTCCACTTT; CDR3aa: CASKIQGHNSPLHF
j_gene: TRBJ2-1; abundance: .; d_gene: TRBD2; v_gene: TRBV27; CDR3nt: TGTGCCAGCAGGTCAGTGCGGACTAGCCATTTTTCCTACAATGAGCAGTTCTTC; CDR3aa: CASRSVRTSHFSYNEQFF
j_gene: TRBJ1-1; abundance: .; d_gene: .; v_gene: TRBV11-2; CDR3nt: TGTGCCAGCAGCTTAACAGGAAACACTGAAGCTTTCTTT; CDR3aa: CASSLTGNTEAFF
j_gene: TRBJ1-5; abundance: .; d_gene: TRBD1; v_gene: TRBV19; CDR3nt: TGTGCCAGTAGTGCCCGACAGGGGGAAAATCAGCCCCAGCATTTT; CDR3aa: CASSARQGENQPQHF
j_gene: TRBJ2-2; abundance: .; d_gene: TRBD1; v_gene: TRBV2; CDR3nt: TGTGCCAGCCACCGAAGTGGGACAGGGGGTGGTTCCGGGGAGCTGTTTTTT; CDR3aa: CASHRSGTGGGSGELFF
j_gene: TRBJ2-3; abundance: few; d_gene: TRBD2; v_gene: TRBV5-6; CDR3nt: TGTGCCAGCAGCGCCCTAGCGGACCACACAGATACGCAGTATTTT; CDR3aa: CASSALADHTDTQYF
j_gene: TRBJ2-5; abundance: .; d_gene: TRBD1; v_gene: TRBV7-9; CDR3nt: TGTGCCAGCAGCTTAGCGAGGGACAGGGGACTCCAAGAGACCCAGTACTTC; CDR3aa: CASSLARDRGLQETQYF
j_gene: TRBJ2-3; abundance: .; d_gene: .; v_gene: TRBV30; CDR3nt: TGTGCCTGGAGTGTCGCTAGGGGGAGCACAGATACGCAGTATTTT; CDR3aa: CAWSVARGSTDTQYF
j_gene: TRBJ1-2; abundance: .; d_gene: .; v_gene: TRBV29-1; CDR3nt: TGCAGCGTTGAAGACAGGGGCTATGGCTACACCTTC; CDR3aa: CSVEDRGYGYTF
j_gene: TRBJ1-6; abundance: .; d_gene: .; v_gene: TRBV9; CDR3nt: TGTGCCAGCAGCGTTCTAGGGGACACCAATTCACCCCTCCACTTT; CDR3aa: CASSVLGDTNSPLHF
j_gene: TRBJ1-6; abundance: .; d_gene: .; v_gene: TRBV18; CDR3nt: TGTGCCAGCTCACGCGGAGGGGCAGAAAATTCACCCCTCCACTTT; CDR3aa: CASSRGGAENSPLHF
j_gene: TRBJ1-2; abundance: .; d_gene: TRBD1; v_gene: TRBV6-1; CDR3nt: TGTGCCAGCAGTGATAGGTCTAAGGGGGCGGACTATGGCTACACCTTC; CDR3aa: CASSDRSKGADYGYTF
j_gene: TRBJ2-7; abundance: few; d_gene: TRBD1; v_gene: TRBV7-9; CDR3nt: TGTGCCAGCAGCTCAGGGGCCGCGGGACAGGTGTCCTACGAGCAGTACTTC; CDR3aa: CASSSGAAGQVSYEQYF